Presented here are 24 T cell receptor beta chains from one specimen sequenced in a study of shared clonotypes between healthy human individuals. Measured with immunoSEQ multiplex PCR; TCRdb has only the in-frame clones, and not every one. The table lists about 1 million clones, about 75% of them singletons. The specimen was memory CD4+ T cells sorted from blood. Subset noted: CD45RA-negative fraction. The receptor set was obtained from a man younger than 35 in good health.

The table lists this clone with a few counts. CDR3 bases: TGTGCCTGGGGCCGGGACAGGGGTGAAAAACTGTTTTTT. Protein sequence: CAWGRDRGEKLFF. The rearrangement links TRBV30 to TRBJ1-4; 10 bases line up with TRBD1. CDR1 is GTSNPN, CDR2 SVGIG, per germline (reference sequence). V lost 5 bases, J lost 7 bases, and 4 bases stayed unmatched. The CDR3 is 13 amino acids.

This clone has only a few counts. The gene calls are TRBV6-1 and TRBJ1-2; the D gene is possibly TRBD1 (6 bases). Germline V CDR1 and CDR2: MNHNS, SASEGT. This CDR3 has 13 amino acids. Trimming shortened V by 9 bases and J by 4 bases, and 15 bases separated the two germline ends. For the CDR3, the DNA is TGTGCCAGTGAGGGGGGATGGGGCTATGGCTACACCTTC. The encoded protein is CASEGGWGYGYTF.

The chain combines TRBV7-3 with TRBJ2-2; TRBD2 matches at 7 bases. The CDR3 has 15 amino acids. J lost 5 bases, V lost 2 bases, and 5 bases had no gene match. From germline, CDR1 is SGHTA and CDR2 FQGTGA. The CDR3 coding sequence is TGTGCCAGCAGCTTATTCCAGGGAGGGACCGGGGAGCTGTTTTTT. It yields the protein CASSLFQGGTGELFF.

The CDR3 sequence is CASSYPGQGPEQYF. CDR3 sequence (DNA): TGTGCCAGCAGCTATCCGGGACAGGGTCCCGAGCAGTACTTC. V is TRBV6-6 and J is TRBJ2-7, with 9 bases aligning to TRBD1. Unmatched junction bases numbered 9, after V lost 6 bases and J lost 6 bases. Germline V gene lookup returns CDR1 MNHNY and CDR2 SVGAGI (reference sequence). The CDR3 totals 14 residues.

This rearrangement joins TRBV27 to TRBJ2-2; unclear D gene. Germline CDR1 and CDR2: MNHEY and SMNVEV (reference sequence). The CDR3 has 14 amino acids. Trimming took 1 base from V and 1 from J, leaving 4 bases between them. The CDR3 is CASSLLVNTGELFF. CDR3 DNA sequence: TGTGCCAGCAGTTTATTGGTGAACACCGGGGAGCTGTTTTTT.

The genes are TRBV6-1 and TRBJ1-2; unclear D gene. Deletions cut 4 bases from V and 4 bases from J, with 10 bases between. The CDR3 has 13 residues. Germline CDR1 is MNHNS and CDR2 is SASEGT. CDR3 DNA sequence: TGTGCCAGCAGTGTTCGAGACATCTATGGCTACACCTTC. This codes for CASSVRDIYGYTF.

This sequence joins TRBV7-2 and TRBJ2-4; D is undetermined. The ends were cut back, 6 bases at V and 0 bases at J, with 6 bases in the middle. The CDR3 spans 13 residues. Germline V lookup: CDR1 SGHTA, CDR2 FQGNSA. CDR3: CASSGPAKNIQYF. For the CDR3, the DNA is TGTGCCAGCAGTGGGCCAGCCAAAAACATTCAGTACTTC.

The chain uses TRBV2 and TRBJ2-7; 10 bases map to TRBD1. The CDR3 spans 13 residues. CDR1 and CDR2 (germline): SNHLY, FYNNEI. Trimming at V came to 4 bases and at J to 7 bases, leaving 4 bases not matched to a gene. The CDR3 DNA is TGTGCCAGCAGTGGGGACAGGGGTTGGGAGCAGTACTTC. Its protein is CASSGDRGWEQYF. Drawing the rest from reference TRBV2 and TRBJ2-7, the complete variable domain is EPEVTQTPSHQVTQMGQEVILRCVPISNHLYFYWYRQILGQKVEFLVSFYNNEISEKSEIFDDQFSVERPDGSNFTLKIRSTKLEDSAMYFCASSGDRGWEQYFGPGTRLTVT.

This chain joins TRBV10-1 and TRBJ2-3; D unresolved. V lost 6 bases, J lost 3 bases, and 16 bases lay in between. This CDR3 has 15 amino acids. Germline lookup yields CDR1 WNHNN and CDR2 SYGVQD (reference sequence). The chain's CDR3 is CASSRQPSTTDTQYF. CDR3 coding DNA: TGCGCCAGCAGCCGACAACCTAGTACAACAGATACGCAGTATTTT.

CDR3 coding DNA: TGTGCCTGGAGGACAGCCTTAGGGGGGTACACCGGGGAGCTGTTTTTT. It encodes CAWRTALGGYTGELFF. V is TRBV30 and J is TRBJ2-2, with D perhaps TRBD1 or TRBD2 (6 bases each). The V end lost 3 bases, the J end lost 3 bases, and 17 bases lay between the germline ends. CDR1 and CDR2 from the germline V gene are GTSNPN and SVGIG (reference sequence). The CDR3 has 16 residues.

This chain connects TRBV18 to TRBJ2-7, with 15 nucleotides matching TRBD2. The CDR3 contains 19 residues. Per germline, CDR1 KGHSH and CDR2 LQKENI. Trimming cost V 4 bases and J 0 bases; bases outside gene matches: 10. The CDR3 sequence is CASSQSGTSGGSSSYEQYF. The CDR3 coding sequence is TGTGCCAGCTCACAATCCGGGACTAGCGGGGGGTCGAGCTCCTACGAGCAGTACTTC.

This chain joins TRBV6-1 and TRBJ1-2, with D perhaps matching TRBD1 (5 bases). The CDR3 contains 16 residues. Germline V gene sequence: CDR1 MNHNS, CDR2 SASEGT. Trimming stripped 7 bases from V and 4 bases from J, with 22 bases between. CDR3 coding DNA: TGTGCCAGCACCGAAGCCCAGGGCACGGGGGGCTATGGCTACACCTTC. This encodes CASTEAQGTGGYGYTF.

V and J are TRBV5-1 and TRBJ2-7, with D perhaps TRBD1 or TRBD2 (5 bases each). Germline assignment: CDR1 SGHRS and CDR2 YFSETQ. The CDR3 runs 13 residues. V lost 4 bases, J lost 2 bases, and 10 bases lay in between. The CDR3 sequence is CASSNGGAYEQYF. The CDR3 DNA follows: TGCGCCAGCAGCAATGGGGGAGCCTACGAGCAGTACTTC.

In DNA, the CDR3 is TGTGCCAGCAGCTTAGCCAGCGGAACCCTAAATGAGCAGTTCTTC. Amino acids: CASSLASGTLNEQFF. The chain is built from TRBV7-2 and TRBJ2-1, with D perhaps TRBD2 (5 bases). This CDR3 is 15 amino acids long. V lost 0 bases, J lost 7 bases, and 13 bases lay in between. Looked up from germline, CDR1 is SGHTA and CDR2 is FQGNSA.

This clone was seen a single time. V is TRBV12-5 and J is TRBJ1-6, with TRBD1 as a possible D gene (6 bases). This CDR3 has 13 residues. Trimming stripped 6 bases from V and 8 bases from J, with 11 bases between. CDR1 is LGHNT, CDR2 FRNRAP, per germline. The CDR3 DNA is TGTGCTAGTGGGGACAGTCTTTATTCACCCCTCCACTTT. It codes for CASGDSLYSPLHF.

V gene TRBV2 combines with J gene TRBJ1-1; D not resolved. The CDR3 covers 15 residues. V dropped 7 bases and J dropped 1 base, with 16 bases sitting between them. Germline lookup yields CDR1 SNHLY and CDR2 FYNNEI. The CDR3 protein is CASTTGWLQNTEAFF. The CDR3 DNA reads TGTGCCAGCACCACCGGGTGGCTGCAGAACACTGAAGCTTTCTTT. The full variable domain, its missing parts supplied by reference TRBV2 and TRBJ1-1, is EPEVTQTPSHQVTQMGQEVILRCVPISNHLYFYWYRQILGQKVEFLVSFYNNEISEKSEIFDDQFSVERPDGSNFTLKIRSTKLEDSAMYFCASTTGWLQNTEAFFGQGTRLTVV.

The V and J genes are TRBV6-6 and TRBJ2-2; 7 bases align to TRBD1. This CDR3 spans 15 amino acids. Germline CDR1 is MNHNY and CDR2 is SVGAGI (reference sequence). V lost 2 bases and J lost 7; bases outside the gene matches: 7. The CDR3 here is CASSYGQGVGGELFF. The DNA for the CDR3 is TGTGCCAGCAGTTACGGGCAGGGGGTAGGCGGGGAGCTGTTTTTT.

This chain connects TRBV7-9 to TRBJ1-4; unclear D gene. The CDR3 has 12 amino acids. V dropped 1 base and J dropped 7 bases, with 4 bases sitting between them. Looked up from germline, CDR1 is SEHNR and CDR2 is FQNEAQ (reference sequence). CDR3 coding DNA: TGTGCCAGCAGCTTAGTGGCTGAAAAACTGTTTTTT. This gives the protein CASSLVAEKLFF.

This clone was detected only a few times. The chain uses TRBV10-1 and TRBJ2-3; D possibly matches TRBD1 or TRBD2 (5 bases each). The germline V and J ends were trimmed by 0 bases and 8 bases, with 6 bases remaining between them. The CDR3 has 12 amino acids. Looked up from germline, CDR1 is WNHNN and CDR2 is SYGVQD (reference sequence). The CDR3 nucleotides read TGCGCCAGCAGTGAGTCGAGGGGTACGCAGTATTTT. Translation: CASSESRGTQYF.

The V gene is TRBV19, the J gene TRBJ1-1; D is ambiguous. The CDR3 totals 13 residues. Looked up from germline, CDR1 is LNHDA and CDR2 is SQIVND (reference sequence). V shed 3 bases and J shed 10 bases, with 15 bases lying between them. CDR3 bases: TGTGCCAGTAGTATCGCAGGTACGGGTGGAGCTTTCTTT. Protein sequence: CASSIAGTGGAFF. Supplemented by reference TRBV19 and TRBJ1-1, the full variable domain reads DGGITQSPKYLFRKEGQNVTLSCEQNLNHDAMYWYRQDPGQGLRLIYYSQIVNDFQKGDIAEGYSVSREKKESFPLTVTSAQKNPTAFYLCASSIAGTGGAFFGQGTRLTVV.

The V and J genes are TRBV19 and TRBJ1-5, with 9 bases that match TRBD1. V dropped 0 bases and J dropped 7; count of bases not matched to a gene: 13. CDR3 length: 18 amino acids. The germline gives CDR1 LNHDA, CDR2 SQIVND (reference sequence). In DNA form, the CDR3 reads TGTGCCAGTAGTATAGACGTAACCGGGACAGGGTACGGACAGCCCCAGCATTTT. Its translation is CASSIDVTGTGYGQPQHF.

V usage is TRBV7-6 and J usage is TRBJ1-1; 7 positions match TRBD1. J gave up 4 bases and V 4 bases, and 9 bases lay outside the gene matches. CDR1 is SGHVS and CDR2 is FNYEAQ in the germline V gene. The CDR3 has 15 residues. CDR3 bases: TGTGCCAGCAGCTCGGACAGGTCGGTGGGCACTGAAGCTTTCTTT. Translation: CASSSDRSVGTEAFF.

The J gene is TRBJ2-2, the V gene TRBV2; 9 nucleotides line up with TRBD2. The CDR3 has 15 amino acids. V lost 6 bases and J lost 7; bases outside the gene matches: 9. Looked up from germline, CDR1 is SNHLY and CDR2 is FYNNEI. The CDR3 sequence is CASRRLAAGSGELFF. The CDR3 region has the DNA TGTGCCAGCAGGCGACTAGCGGCGGGGAGCGGGGAGCTGTTTTTT.

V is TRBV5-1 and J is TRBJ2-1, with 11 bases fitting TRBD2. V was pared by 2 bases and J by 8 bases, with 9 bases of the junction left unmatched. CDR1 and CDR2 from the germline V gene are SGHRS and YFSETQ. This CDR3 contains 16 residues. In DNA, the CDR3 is TGCGCCAGCAGCTTTGATATAGCGGGGGGGCACGATGAGCAGTTCTTC. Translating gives CASSFDIAGGHDEQFF. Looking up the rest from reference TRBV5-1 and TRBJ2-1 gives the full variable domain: KAGVTQTPRYLIKTRGQQVTLSCSPISGHRSVSWYQQTPGQGLQFLFEYFSETQRNKGNFPGRFSGRQFSNSRSEMNVSTLELGDSALYLCASSFDIAGGHDEQFFGPGTRLTVL.